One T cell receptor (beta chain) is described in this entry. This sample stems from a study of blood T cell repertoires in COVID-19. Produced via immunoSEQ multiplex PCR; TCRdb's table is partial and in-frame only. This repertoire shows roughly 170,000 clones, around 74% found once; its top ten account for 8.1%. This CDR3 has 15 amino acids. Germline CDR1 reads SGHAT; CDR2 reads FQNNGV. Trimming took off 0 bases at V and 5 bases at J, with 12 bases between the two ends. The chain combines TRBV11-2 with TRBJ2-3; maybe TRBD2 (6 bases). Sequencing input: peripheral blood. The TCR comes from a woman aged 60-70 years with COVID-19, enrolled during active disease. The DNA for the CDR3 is TGTGCCAGCAGCTTAGACGGGAAGGGAGGAGATACGCAGTATTTT. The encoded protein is CASSLDGKGGDTQYF.